Sequencing of this TCR beta chain was carried out in a study of memory CD4+ T cells and cytomegalovirus serostatus. The CDR3 is 14 amino acids. Losses at the gene ends were 3 bases for V and 2 bases for J; bases not matched to a gene: 3. The germline gives CDR1 MNHEY, CDR2 SMNVEV (reference sequence). The sort gate was single viable CD3+CD4+CD8-CD45RO+ cells for memory CD4+ T cells. CMV serostatus came from serum IgG against pp150, pp28, p38, p52. CD4+ T cells were isolated by positive magnetic selection. This table comes from immunoSEQ multiplex PCR, and its TCRdb copy is limited to in-frame clones, with some not included. The table records about 43,000 clones, roughly 80% of them present only once.

This receptor was taken from an adult in good health and CMV-seronegative. The chain couples TRBV27 to TRBJ1-1; 7 nucleotides match TRBD1. The sample was memory CD4+ T cells from blood. The CDR3 region is CASSFGDRNTEAFF. Here the CDR3 DNA reads TGTGCCAGCAGTTTCGGGGACAGAAACACTGAAGCTTTCTTT.